This T cell receptor beta chain was documented in a study of post-analysis software for immune sequencing data. As for the study in general: The disease courses covered relapsing-remitting, secondary progressive and progressive-relapsing multiple sclerosis. General study findings and limits: Higher frequency in patients than in controls was seen for about five TRBV segments, with TRBV5-6, TRBV5-1 and TRBV20-1 among them. Multiple sclerosis was associated with a significant reduction in normalized Chao1 diversity relative to controls. Strong co-clustering by F measure was seen for same-batch samples.

Prepared TCR beta cDNA libraries contained unique molecular identifiers. T cells, roughly 0.85 to 10 million of them, yielded about 500,000 cDNA molecules. TCRdb re-called the PCR reads through MiXCR, storing one row per CDR3 protein. This table has some 260,000 distinct CDR3 sequences, 35% to 40% appearing once. CDR1 and CDR2 from the germline V gene are DFQATT and SNEGSKA (reference sequence). This CDR3 has 13 residues. On this clonotype itself: Its matching antigen is unknown.

J is TRBJ2-3 and V is TRBV20-1; possibly TRBD2 for D (6 bases). This TCR derives from a girl under 18 with multiple sclerosis. Sequenced input: blood. The CDR3 DNA sequence: TGCAGCACCTGGGCTAGCGGCACAGATACGCAGTATTTT. It specifies CSTWASGTDTQYF.